This T cell receptor beta chain was observed in a study of T cell repertoires in cytomegalovirus infection (dated by TCRdb to between 2018 and 2021). Concerning the study at large: Donor HLA type was relevant to the analysis, because carriage of CMV infection together with the matching HLA type was indicated by public TCR beta signatures. General findings and caveats noted by the study authors: In both this cohort and an independent roughly 330-donor cohort, the cumulative frequency of public TCR beta family members distinguished carriers of CMV infection plus the relevant HLA type. The ex vivo response was dominated by HLA-C-restricted CMV-specific TCR beta clonotypes, which also provided the single most frequent clonotype in two of eight donors.

This clonotype came up many times. Its antigen is unknown. No base-level quality is on record; no much larger clone is a single base apart. TCRdb shows the sequencer as Illumina HiSeq 1500. TCRdb ran its own pipeline on the public reads, namely fastp trimming at Q25 and MiXCR clone calling, and kept in-frame beta chains. Rows with one shared CDR3 protein collapse into an entry with the most common genes and DNA. The sample yields more than 200,000 distinct CDR3 sequences; roughly 9.1% were counted once. The ten largest clones add up to more than 12% of the sample. From V the trimming removes 5 bases and from J it removes 7 bases, while the gene matches leave 11 bases of the junction unaccounted for. CDR1 is given as SGHVS and CDR2 as FNYEAQ, both from the germline V gene. The CDR3 spans 15 residues, from the cysteine through the phenylalanine. The sequence is cut down to CDR3 DNA, 45 bases in frame from base 1.

The chain uses TRBV7-6 and TRBJ2-5, and 9 bases in between align with TRBD1. The sequenced sample consisted of PBMCs. The clonotype was recovered from a human donor in good health (CMV status not recorded). Some clones in this sample may be carry-over from other donors' samples. The DNA is as follows: TGTGCCAGCAGCCAGGACAGGGGCCCGGGGAGGACCCAGTACTTC. It translates to CASSQDRGPGRTQYF.